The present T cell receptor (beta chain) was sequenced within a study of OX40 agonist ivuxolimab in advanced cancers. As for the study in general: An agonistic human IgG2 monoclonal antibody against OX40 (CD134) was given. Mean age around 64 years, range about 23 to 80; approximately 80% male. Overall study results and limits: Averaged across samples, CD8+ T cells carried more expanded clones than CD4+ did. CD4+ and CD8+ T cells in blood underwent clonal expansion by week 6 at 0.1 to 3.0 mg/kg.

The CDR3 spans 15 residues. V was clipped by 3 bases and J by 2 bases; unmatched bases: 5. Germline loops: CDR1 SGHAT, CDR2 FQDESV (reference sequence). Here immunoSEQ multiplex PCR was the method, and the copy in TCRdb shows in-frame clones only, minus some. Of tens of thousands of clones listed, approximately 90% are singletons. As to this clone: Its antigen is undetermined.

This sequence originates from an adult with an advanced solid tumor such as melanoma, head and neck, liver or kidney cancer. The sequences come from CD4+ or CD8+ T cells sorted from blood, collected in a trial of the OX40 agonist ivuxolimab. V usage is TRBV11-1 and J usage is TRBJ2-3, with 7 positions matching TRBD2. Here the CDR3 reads CASSFWGGDTDTQYF. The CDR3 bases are TGTGCCAGCAGCTTTTGGGGGGGTGACACAGATACGCAGTATTTT.